Listed below are T cell receptor beta chains from one sample, sequenced in a study of identical twins. TCRdb ran MiXCR on the 5' RACE reads and lists one entry per CDR3 protein. The sample has 690,000 or so distinct CDR3 sequences, 8.5% to 9% seen once. This same sample was also taken into another study, of yellow fever vaccine responses in identical twins.

The sample taken for sequencing was PBMCs. These receptor sequences come from a woman aged 18-29 years in good health. The CDR3 runs from the conserved cysteine through the conserved F or W. Fields, in order: D gene, clone size, J gene, V gene, CDR3 protein, CDR3 DNA. The D gene is left open where the match is weak. Clone size is not always given. Where it is, it says once, few, many or a class for expanded clones.

D: NA; size: NA; J: TRBJ2-5; V: TRBV15; CDR3: CATSRDHREETQYF; DNA: TGTGCCACCAGCAGAGACCACAGGGAAGAGACCCAGTACTTC
D: NA; size: many; J: TRBJ2-1; V: TRBV28; CDR3: CASSPRDPSSYNEQFF; DNA: TGTGCCAGCAGTCCCCGGGATCCGAGCTCCTACAATGAGCAGTTCTTC
D: TRBD2; size: NA; J: TRBJ2-1; V: TRBV20-1; CDR3: CSARKRTSGFYNEPFF; DNA: TGCAGTGCTCGAAAAAGGACTAGTGGTTTCTACAATGAGCCGTTCTTC
D: TRBD2; size: NA; J: TRBJ2-2; V: TRBV4-2; CDR3: CASSQEYGGSSDGELFF; DNA: TGTGCCAGCAGCCAAGAGTACGGCGGGAGTTCCGACGGGGAGCTGTTTTTT
D: TRBD1; size: many; J: TRBJ2-7; V: TRBV4-1; CDR3: CASRGGTGYEQYF; DNA: TGCGCCAGCAGGGGTGGGACAGGGTACGAGCAGTACTTC
D: TRBD1; size: few; J: TRBJ1-6; V: TRBV20-1; CDR3: CSASPAAGTDNSPLHF; DNA: TGCAGTGCTAGCCCCGCGGCTGGGACAGATAATTCACCCCTCCACTTT
D: NA; size: NA; J: TRBJ2-1; V: TRBV5-6; CDR3: CASSLAGQGIFHEQFF; DNA: TGTGCCAGCAGCTTGGCTGGGCAGGGTATTTTCCATGAGCAGTTCTTC
D: NA; size: few; J: TRBJ2-1; V: TRBV20-1; CDR3: CSARGWRALDNEQFF; DNA: TGCAGTGCTAGGGGATGGCGGGCTCTTGACAATGAGCAGTTCTTC
D: NA; size: few; J: TRBJ1-2; V: TRBV29-1; CDR3: CSVNGVYGYTF; DNA: TGCAGCGTTAATGGAGTTTATGGCTACACCTTC
D: TRBD2; size: few; J: TRBJ2-5; V: TRBV24-1; CDR3: CATSDLSASGLQETQYF; DNA: TGTGCCACCAGTGATTTGTCGGCTAGCGGACTCCAAGAGACCCAGTACTTC
D: NA; size: many; J: TRBJ2-1; V: TRBV7-9; CDR3: CASSYWGDNEQFF; DNA: TGTGCCAGCAGCTACTGGGGAGACAATGAGCAGTTCTTC
D: NA; size: NA; J: TRBJ2-7; V: TRBV4-2; CDR3: CASSQAGGVSYEQYF; DNA: TGTGCCAGCAGCCAAGCCGGCGGGGTCTCCTACGAGCAGTACTTC
D: TRBD2; size: NA; J: TRBJ2-7; V: TRBV3-1; CDR3: CASSHGTSGRYEQYF; DNA: TGTGCCAGCAGCCATGGGACTAGTGGGCGCTACGAGCAGTACTTC
D: TRBD2; size: many; J: TRBJ2-5; V: TRBV12-3/TRBV12-4; CDR3: CASSLSGEETQYF; DNA: TGTGCCAGCAGCTTGAGCGGGGAAGAGACCCAGTACTTC
D: NA; size: NA; J: TRBJ2-2; V: TRBV4-2; CDR3: CASSQEGSGGTGELFF; DNA: TGTGCCAGCAGCCAAGAAGGAAGCGGTGGCACCGGGGAGCTGTTTTTT
D: NA; size: NA; J: TRBJ2-7; V: TRBV29-1; CDR3: CSVEDQDRGAYEQYF; DNA: TGCAGCGTTGAAGATCAAGACCGAGGAGCCTACGAGCAGTACTTC
D: NA; size: NA; J: TRBJ1-6; V: TRBV21-1; CDR3: CASSIRQCPHLSPLHF; DNA: TGTGCCAGCAGCATTAGACAGTGCCCACATCTTTCACCCCTCCACTTT
D: TRBD2; size: few; J: TRBJ2-1; V: TRBV11-2; CDR3: CASSSPQAGVKYNEQFF; DNA: TGTGCCAGCAGCTCTCCACAAGCGGGGGTTAAGTACAATGAGCAGTTCTTC